One T cell receptor beta chain is described in this entry. V dropped 6 bases and J dropped 9 bases, with 16 bases sitting between them. Germline values: CDR1 SGHRS, CDR2 YFSETQ. CDR3 length: 14 amino acids. In terms of age and location, participants ranged from roughly 18 to 100 years and lived in about 25 US areas. Donors were grouped by their self-reported clinical history. Two negative PCRs, clearance, or symptom resolution characterized the recovered Cohort 3 donors. These data belong to a study of blood T cell repertoires in COVID-19. Study in general: From the United States, Italy and Spain came samples of acute and convalescent COVID-19.

Clones were read by immunoSEQ multiplex PCR, and TCRdb kept only the in-frame ones, dropping some. This table has more than 300,000 clones, around 90% appearing once. The sequencing sample was made of PBMCs or T cells enriched from blood (not recorded which). The receptor comes from a woman younger than 35 who had recovered from COVID-19. The V gene is TRBV5-1, the J gene TRBJ1-6, with D tentatively TRBD1 (5 bases). CDR3 amino acids: CASMHTSGGSPLHF. The DNA of the CDR3 is TGCGCCAGCATGCATACGTCCGGGGGTTCACCCCTCCACTTT.